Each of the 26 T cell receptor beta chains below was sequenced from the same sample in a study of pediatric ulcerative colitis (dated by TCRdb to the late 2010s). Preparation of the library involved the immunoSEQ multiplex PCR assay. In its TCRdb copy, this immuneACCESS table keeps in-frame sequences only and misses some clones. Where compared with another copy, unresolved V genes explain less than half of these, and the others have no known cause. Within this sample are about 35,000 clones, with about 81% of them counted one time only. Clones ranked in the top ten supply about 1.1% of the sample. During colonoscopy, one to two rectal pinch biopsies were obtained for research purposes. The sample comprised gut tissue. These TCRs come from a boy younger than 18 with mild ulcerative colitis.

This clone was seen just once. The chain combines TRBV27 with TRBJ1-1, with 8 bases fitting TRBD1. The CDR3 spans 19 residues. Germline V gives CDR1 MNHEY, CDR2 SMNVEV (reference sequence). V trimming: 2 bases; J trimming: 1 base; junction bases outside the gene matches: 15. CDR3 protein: CASSLVVGPGGLGNTEAFF. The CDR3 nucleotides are TGTGCCAGCAGTTTAGTCGTGGGACCAGGGGGCTTAGGGAACACTGAAGCTTTCTTT.

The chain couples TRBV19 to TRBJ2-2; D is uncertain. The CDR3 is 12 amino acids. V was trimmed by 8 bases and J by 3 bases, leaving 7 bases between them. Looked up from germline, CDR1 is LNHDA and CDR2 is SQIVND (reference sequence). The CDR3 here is CASLFDTGELFF. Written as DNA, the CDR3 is TGTGCCAGTTTGTTTGACACCGGGGAGCTGTTTTTT.

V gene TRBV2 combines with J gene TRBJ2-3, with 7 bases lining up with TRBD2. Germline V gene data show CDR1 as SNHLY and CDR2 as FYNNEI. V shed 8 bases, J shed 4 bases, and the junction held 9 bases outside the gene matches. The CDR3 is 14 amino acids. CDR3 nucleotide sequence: TGTGCCAGCTACCCCGGGGGGATCGCAGATACGCAGTATTTT. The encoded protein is CASYPGGIADTQYF.

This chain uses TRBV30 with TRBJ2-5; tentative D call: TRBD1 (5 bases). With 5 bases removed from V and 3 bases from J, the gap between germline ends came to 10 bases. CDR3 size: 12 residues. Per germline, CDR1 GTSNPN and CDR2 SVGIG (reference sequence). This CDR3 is CAWGGREETQYF. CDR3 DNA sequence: TGTGCCTGGGGCGGCAGGGAAGAGACCCAGTACTTC.

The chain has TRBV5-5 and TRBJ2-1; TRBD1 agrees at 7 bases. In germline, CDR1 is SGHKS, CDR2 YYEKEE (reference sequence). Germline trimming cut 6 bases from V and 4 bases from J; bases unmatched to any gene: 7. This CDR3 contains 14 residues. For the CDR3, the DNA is TGTGCCAGCACCGCGAGGGACAGATACAATGAGCAGTTCTTC. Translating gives CASTARDRYNEQFF.

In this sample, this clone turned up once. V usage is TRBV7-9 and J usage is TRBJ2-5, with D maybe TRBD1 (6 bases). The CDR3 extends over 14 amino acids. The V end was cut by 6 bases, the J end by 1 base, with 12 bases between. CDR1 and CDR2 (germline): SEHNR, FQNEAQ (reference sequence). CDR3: CASRKGGVQETQYF. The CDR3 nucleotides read TGTGCCAGCAGGAAAGGGGGAGTCCAAGAGACCCAGTACTTC.

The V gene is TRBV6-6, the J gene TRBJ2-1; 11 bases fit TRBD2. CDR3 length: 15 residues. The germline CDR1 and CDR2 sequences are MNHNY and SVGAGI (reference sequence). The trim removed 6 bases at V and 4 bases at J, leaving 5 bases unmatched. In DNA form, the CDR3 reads TGTGCCAGCAGCATAACTAGCGGGGGATACAATGAGCAGTTCTTC. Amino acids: CASSITSGGYNEQFF.

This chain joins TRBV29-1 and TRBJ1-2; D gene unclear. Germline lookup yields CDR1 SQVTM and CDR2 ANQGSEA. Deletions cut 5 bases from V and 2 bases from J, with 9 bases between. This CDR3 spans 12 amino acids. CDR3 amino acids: CSVFAENYGYTF. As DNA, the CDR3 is TGCAGCGTTTTCGCAGAGAACTATGGCTACACCTTC.

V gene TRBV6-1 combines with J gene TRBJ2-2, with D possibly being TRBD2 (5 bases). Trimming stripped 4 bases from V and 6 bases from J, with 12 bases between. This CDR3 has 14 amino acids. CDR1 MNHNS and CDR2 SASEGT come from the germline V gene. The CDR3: CASSVQGRAGELFF. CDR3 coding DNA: TGTGCCAGCAGTGTCCAAGGGAGAGCCGGGGAGCTGTTTTTT.

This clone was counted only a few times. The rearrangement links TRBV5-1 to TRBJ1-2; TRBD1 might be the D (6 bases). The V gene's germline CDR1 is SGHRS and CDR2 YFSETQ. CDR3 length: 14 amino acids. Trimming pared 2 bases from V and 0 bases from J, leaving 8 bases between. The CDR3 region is CASSLQGPNYGYTF. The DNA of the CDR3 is TGCGCCAGCAGCTTACAGGGCCCTAACTATGGCTACACCTTC.

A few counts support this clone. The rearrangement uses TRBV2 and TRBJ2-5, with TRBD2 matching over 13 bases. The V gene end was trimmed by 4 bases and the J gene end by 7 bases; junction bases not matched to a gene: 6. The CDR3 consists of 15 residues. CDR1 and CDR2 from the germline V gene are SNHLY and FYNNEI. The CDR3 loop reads CASSGWTSGGGTQYF. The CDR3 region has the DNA TGTGCCAGCAGTGGGTGGACTAGCGGGGGTGGGACCCAGTACTTC.

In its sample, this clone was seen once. The CDR3 region has the DNA TGCGCCAGCAGCTTGGGTATCTCCTCTGGGGCCAACGTCCTGACTTTC. Its protein is CASSLGISSGANVLTF. This sequence joins TRBV5-1 and TRBJ2-6; no reliable D call. CDR1 and CDR2 (germline): SGHRS, YFSETQ. V lost 0 bases and J 0 bases, leaving 7 bases between the germline ends. The CDR3 consists of 16 residues.

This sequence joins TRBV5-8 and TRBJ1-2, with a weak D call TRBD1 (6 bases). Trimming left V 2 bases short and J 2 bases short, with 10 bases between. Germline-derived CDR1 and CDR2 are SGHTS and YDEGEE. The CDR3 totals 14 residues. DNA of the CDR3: TGTGCCAGCAGCTTACCAGGGGCGAACTATGGCTACACCTTC. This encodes CASSLPGANYGYTF. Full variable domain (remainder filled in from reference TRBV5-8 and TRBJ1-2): EAGVTQSPTHLIKTRGQQATLRCSPISGHTSVYWYQQALGLGLQFLLWYDEGEERNRGNFPPRFSGRQFPNYSSELNVNALELEDSALYLCASSLPGANYGYTFGSGTRLTVV.

The CDR3 sequence: CASRGLAKNIQYF. CDR3 coding DNA: TGTGCCAGCAGGGGCTTAGCCAAAAACATTCAGTACTTC. V gene TRBV2 combines with J gene TRBJ2-4; D is uncertain. CDR3 length: 13 amino acids. Germline V gives CDR1 SNHLY, CDR2 FYNNEI. Trimming stripped 6 bases from V and 0 bases from J, with 6 bases between.

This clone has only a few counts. The CDR3 region has the DNA TGTGCCAGCAGCCGGGACAGGGGAATAAACACTGAAGCTTTCTTT. Its translation: CASSRDRGINTEAFF. The chain uses TRBV4-2 and TRBJ1-1, with TRBD1 identical over 10 bases. V lost 4 bases and J lost 2; bases outside the gene matches: 4. The CDR3 is 15 amino acids. CDR1 and CDR2 (germline): LGHNA, YNFKEQ.

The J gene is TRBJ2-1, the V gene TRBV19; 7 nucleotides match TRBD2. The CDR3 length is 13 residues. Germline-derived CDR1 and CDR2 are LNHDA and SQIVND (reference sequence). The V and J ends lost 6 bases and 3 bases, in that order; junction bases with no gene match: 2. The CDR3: CASRKRGYNEQFF. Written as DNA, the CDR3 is TGTGCCAGTAGAAAGCGGGGCTACAATGAGCAGTTCTTC.

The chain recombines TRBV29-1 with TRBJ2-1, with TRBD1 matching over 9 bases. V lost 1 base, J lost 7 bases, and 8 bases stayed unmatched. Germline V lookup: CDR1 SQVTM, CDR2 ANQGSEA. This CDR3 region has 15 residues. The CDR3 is CSVEGVQGAGNEQFF. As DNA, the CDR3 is TGCAGCGTTGAAGGGGTACAGGGGGCTGGTAATGAGCAGTTCTTC.

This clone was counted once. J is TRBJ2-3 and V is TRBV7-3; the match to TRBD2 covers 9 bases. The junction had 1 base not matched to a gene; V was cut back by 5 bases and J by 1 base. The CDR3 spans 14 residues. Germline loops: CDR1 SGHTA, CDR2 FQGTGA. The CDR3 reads CASSERGGTDTQYF. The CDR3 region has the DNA TGTGCCAGCAGCGAGCGGGGGGGCACAGATACGCAGTATTTT. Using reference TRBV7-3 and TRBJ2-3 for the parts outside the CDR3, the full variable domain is GAGVSQTPSNKVTEKGKYVELRCDPISGHTALYWYRQSLGQGPEFLIYFQGTGAADDSGLPNDRFFAVRPEGSVSTLKIQRTERGDSAVYLCASSERGGTDTQYFGPGTRLTVL.

The CDR3 sequence: CASSGTITGYTF. The CDR3 DNA sequence: TGCGCCAGCAGTGGGACCATTACTGGCTACACCTTC. This sequence joins TRBV10-2 and TRBJ1-2; D uncertain. Germline lookup yields CDR1 WSHSY and CDR2 SAAADI. The CDR3 has 12 amino acids. The V gene lost 4 bases and the J gene lost 7 bases, with 10 bases spanning the gap.

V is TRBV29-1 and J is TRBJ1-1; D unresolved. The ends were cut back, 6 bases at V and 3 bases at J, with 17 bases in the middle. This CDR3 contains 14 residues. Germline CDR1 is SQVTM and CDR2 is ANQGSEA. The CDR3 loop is CSVQPTKRDTEAFF. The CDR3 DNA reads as TGCAGCGTCCAACCGACAAAAAGGGACACTGAAGCTTTCTTT.

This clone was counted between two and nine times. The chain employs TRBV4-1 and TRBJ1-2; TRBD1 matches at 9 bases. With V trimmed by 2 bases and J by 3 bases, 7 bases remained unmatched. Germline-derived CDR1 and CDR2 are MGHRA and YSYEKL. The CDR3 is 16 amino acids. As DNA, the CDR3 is TGCGCCAGCAGCCAAACCGGGACAGGGTGGTACTATGGCTACACCTTC. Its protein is CASSQTGTGWYYGYTF.

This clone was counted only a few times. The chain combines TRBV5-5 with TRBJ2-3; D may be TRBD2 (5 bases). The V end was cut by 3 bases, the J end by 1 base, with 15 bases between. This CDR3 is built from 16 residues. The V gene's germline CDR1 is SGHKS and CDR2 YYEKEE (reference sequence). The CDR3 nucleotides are TGTGCCAGCAGCTATTTGCGGGCGTGGGGCACAGATACGCAGTATTTT. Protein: CASSYLRAWGTDTQYF.

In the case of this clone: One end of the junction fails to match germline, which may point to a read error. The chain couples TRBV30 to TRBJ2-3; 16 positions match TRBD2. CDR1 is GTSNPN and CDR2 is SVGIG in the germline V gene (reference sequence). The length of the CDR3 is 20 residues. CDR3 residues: CAWSTSGTSGGAWLTHTQYF. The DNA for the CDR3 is TGTGCCTGGAGTACCTCCGGGACTAGCGGGGGGGCCTGGCTCACACATACGCAGTATTTT.

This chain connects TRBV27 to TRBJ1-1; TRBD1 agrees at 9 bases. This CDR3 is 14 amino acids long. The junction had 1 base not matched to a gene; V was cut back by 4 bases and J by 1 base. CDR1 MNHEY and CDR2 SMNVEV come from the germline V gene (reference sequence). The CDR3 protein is CASSSQGANTEAFF. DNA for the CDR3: TGTGCCAGCAGTTCACAGGGGGCGAACACTGAAGCTTTCTTT.

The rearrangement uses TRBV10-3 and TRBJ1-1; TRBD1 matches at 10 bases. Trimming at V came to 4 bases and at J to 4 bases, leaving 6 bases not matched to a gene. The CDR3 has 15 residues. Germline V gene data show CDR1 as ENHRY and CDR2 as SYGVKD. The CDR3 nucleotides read TGTGCCATCAGTGGGGGGGACAGGGGCATCACTGAAGCTTTCTTT. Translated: CAISGGDRGITEAFF.

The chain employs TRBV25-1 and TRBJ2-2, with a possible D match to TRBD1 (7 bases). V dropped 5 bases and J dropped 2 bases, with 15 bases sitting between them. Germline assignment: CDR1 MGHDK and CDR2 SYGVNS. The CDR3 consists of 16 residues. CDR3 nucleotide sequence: TGTGCCAGCAGTCCTTGGACAGGACTAAACACCGGGGAGCTGTTTTTT. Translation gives CASSPWTGLNTGELFF.